This T cell receptor beta chain was sequenced in a study of OX40 agonist ivuxolimab in advanced cancers. Trimming cost V 3 bases and J 1 base, with 7 bases left between them. The germline gives CDR1 LGHNA, CDR2 YNFKEQ. The CDR3 totals 13 residues. Using immunoSEQ multiplex PCR, the repertoire was profiled, and TCRdb retains in-frame clones only, with some absent. The data hold 15,000 to 20,000 clones, with approximately 80% observed a single time. In this sample, this clone turned up a few times. The genes are TRBV4-2 and TRBJ2-7; no reliable D call. The sequences come from CD4+ or CD8+ T cells sorted from blood, collected in a trial of the OX40 agonist ivuxolimab. The receptor comes from an adult with an advanced solid tumor such as melanoma, head and neck, liver or kidney cancer. This CDR3 is CASSQLRSYEQYF. CDR3 bases: TGTGCCAGCAGCCAGTTAAGGTCCTACGAGCAGTACTTC.